The next 26 T cell receptor beta chains were all read from a single sample in a study of spatial heterogeneity in lung cancer (dated by TCRdb to 2018 to 2020). Findings and caveats that apply to the study as a whole: The number of expanded intratumoral alpha and beta TCRs correlated with the tumor nonsynonymous mutation count.

The time point label for this specimen denotes: sample taken at primary tumor resection. The library came from 5' RACE. Sequencing used a NextSeq 500. TCRdb cleaned the public reads at Q25 with fastp, built clones with MiXCR and kept in-frame beta chains. Each entry merges the rows of one CDR3 protein and shows their most common DNA and genes. For this sample there are about 10,000 distinct CDR3 sequences; 45% to 65% appear just once. The ten most abundant clones make up roughly 30% of the sample. These receptors have no identified antigens. This specimen was lung tumor tissue, taken at surgery. The receptors derive from a female donor with early-stage non-small cell lung cancer.

On this clonotype: The library was prepared for alpha chains; this beta chain is a stray read, so its frequency means little. The chain combines TRBV29-1 with TRBJ2-5, with no clear D. Germline V gene data show CDR1 as SQVTM and CDR2 as ANQGSEA. Between the trimmed V and J ends, which lost 4 bases and 2 bases, there was a span of 5 bases. There are 11 residues in the CDR3. This CDR3 is CSVAEQETQYF. The DNA for the CDR3 is TGCAGCGTTGCGGAACAAGAGACCCAGTACTTC.

As to this clonotype: This beta chain turned up in a library designed for alpha chains; as an off-target read, its abundance says little. This chain links TRBV29-1 with TRBJ1-2; no definite D call. The CDR3 extends over 13 amino acids. Germline-derived CDR1 and CDR2 are SQVTM and ANQGSEA. V lost 6 bases, J lost 6 bases, and 17 bases lay in between. The CDR3 DNA is TGCAGCGTCCGAAGGGAAAACGAGAATGGCTACACCTTC. This gives the protein CSVRRENENGYTF. Together with reference TRBV29-1 and TRBJ1-2, the CDR3 gives the full variable domain: SAVISQKPSRDICQRGTSLTIQCQVDSQVTMMFWYRQQPGQSLTLIATANQGSEATYESGFVIDKFPISRPNLTFSTLTVSNMSPEDSSIYLCSVRRENENGYTFGSGTRLTVV.

Regarding this clonotype: This beta chain turned up in a library designed for alpha chains; as an off-target read, its abundance says little. The rearrangement uses TRBV6-1 and TRBJ2-7; 10 positions match TRBD1. The CDR3 consists of 15 residues. The germline V gene has CDR1 MNHNS and CDR2 SASEGT. J gave up 1 base and V 7 bases, and 7 bases lay outside the gene matches. In nucleotides, the CDR3 is TGTGCCAGCAACGCGCTGGGACAGGGGTCCTACGAGCAGTACTTC. Its translation: CASNALGQGSYEQYF.

Turning to this clonotype: Since the library was made to target alpha chains, this beta chain is a stray read and its abundance is not meaningful. V usage is TRBV20-1 and J usage is TRBJ1-2; D uncertain. The CDR3 is made up of 14 amino acids. From germline, CDR1 is DFQATT and CDR2 SNEGSKA (reference sequence). With 2 bases removed from V and 6 bases from J, the gap between germline ends came to 16 bases. CDR3 residues: CSARPLPSRNGYTF. CDR3 coding DNA: TGCAGTGCTAGACCGTTACCCAGCCGAAATGGCTACACCTTC.

Concerning this clonotype itself: This beta chain is a stray read from a library made for alpha chains; its abundance is not meaningful. The chain recombines TRBV15 with TRBJ2-5; the match to TRBD1 covers 9 bases. This CDR3 is 16 amino acids long. The ends lost 1 base at V and 3 bases at J; junction bases unmatched: 6. CDR1 LNHNV and CDR2 YYDKDF come from the germline V gene (reference sequence). CDR3: CATSRGAGQGKETQYF. The CDR3 DNA reads as TGTGCCACCAGCAGAGGTGCGGGACAGGGTAAAGAGACCCAGTACTTC.

In its sample, this clonotype was seen a few times. The size of this beta chain means little, since it is a stray read in a library made for alpha chains. The V gene is TRBV9, the J gene TRBJ2-3, with 7 bases identical to TRBD1. CDR3 length: 17 amino acids. V was pared by 4 bases and J by 5 bases, with 16 bases of the junction left unmatched. Germline V gene data show CDR1 as SGDLS and CDR2 as YYNGEE. This CDR3 reads CASSPPWVTGKGDTQYF. The CDR3 coding sequence is TGTGCCAGCAGCCCCCCCTGGGTGACAGGGAAAGGAGATACGCAGTATTTT.

This clonotype has more than one count but fewer than ten. This beta chain lies outside the target of a library built for alpha chains; its clone size means little. The chain combines TRBV5-1 with TRBJ1-1; D remains unclear. The CDR3 runs to 12 residues. V was pared by 1 base and J by 5 bases, with 6 bases between. CDR1 and CDR2 from the germline V gene are SGHRS and YFSETQ. CDR3: CASSLTGTEAFF. The CDR3 nucleotides read TGCGCCAGCAGCTTGACGGGGACTGAAGCTTTCTTT.

On this clonotype itself: At one end the junction does not follow the germline gene, possibly because of a read error. Within a library made for alpha chains, this beta chain is off target, and its count is uninformative. The rearrangement joins TRBV28 to TRBJ1-2, with D hard to call. CDR3 length equals 16 residues. Germline V gene data show CDR1 as MDHEN and CDR2 as SYDVKM. The CDR3 DNA follows: TGTGTCAGCAGCCCCGGACGGAGAGGAGCTAACTATGGCTACACCTTC. This translates into CVSSPGRRGANYGYTF.

Notes on this clonotype: This beta chain slipped into a library made for alpha chains as a stray read, so its size is not meaningful. This chain uses TRBV7-9 with TRBJ1-5; D is undetermined. The CDR3 sequence is 13 residues long. V lost 5 bases to trimming and J lost 5 bases, with 10 bases between them. Germline V CDR1 and CDR2: SEHNR, FQNEAQ (reference sequence). Written as DNA, the CDR3 is TGTGCCAGCAGCATGTCAAGGGATCAGCCCCAGCATTTT. This sequence encodes CASSMSRDQPQHF.

For this clonotype: This beta chain turned up in a library designed for alpha chains; as an off-target read, its abundance says little. This chain joins TRBV29-1 and TRBJ2-1, with 8 bases that match TRBD2. CDR1 and CDR2 (germline): SQVTM, ANQGSEA. With V trimmed by 3 bases and J by 0 bases, 4 bases remained unmatched. The CDR3 consists of 15 residues. CDR3 region: CSVERGASSYNEQFF. CDR3 DNA sequence: TGCAGCGTTGAGCGGGGGGCGAGCTCCTACAATGAGCAGTTCTTC.

With respect to this clonotype: The library was built for alpha chains, so this beta chain is an off-target read and its size means little. The V call is TRBV20-1, the J call TRBJ2-3, with 8 positions matching TRBD2. Germline V gene data show CDR1 as DFQATT and CDR2 as SNEGSKA (reference sequence). V was pared by 5 bases and J by 8 bases, with 9 bases of the junction left unmatched. The CDR3 spans 13 residues. The CDR3 protein is CSALSGGRGTQYF. The CDR3 bases are TGCAGTGCTTTAAGCGGGGGTCGGGGTACGCAGTATTTT.

Note on this clonotype: This beta chain is off target for a library built for alpha chains, so its abundance means little. This chain connects TRBV20-1 to TRBJ2-5, with D hard to call. Trimming removed 7 bases at V and 4 bases at J, with 10 bases between. This CDR3 region has 11 residues. The germline V gene has CDR1 DFQATT and CDR2 SNEGSKA (reference sequence). The CDR3 loop is CSGLNRETQYF. The CDR3 region has the DNA TGCAGTGGACTGAACCGAGAGACCCAGTACTTC.

This clonotype was seen more than once but under ten times. For a library built for alpha chains, this beta chain is a stray read; little rests on its size. The gene calls are TRBV30 and TRBJ2-1; D is unresolved. This CDR3 spans 13 amino acids. Germline V gene lookup returns CDR1 GTSNPN and CDR2 SVGIG (reference sequence). The V gene lost 0 bases and the J gene lost 7 bases, with 10 bases spanning the gap. DNA for the CDR3: TGTGCCTGGAGTGTGGACGCCGAGAATGAGCAGTTCTTC. As protein: CAWSVDAENEQFF. Full variable domain (rest looked up from reference TRBV30 and TRBJ2-1): SQTIHQWPATLVQPVGSPLSLECTVEGTSNPNLYWYRQAAGRGLQLLFYSVGIGQISSEVPQNLSASRPQDRQFILSSKKLLLSDSGFYLCAWSVDAENEQFFGPGTRLTVL.

On this clonotype itself: The junction shows a germline mismatch at one end, possibly a read error. Within a library made for alpha chains, this beta chain is off target, and its count is uninformative. This chain joins TRBV3-1 and TRBJ2-7; TRBD1 aligns across 10 bases. The CDR3 covers 15 residues. Germline lookup yields CDR1 LGHDT and CDR2 YNNKEL (reference sequence). The CDR3 coding sequence is TGTGCCAGCAGTCAAGAGCGGGACAGGGGTTACGAGCAGTACTTC. As protein: CASSQERDRGYEQYF.

On this clonotype: With the library built for alpha chains, this beta chain is off target and its frequency is not meaningful. The chain couples TRBV28 to TRBJ2-7; TRBD1 might be the D (5 bases). The CDR3 is 14 amino acids. The germline V gene encodes CDR1 MDHEN and CDR2 SYDVKM. V shed 3 bases and J shed 4 bases, with 13 bases lying between them. The CDR3 coding sequence is TGTGCCAGCAGTTTCACAGGCGAAAGTTACGAGCAGTACTTC. It specifies CASSFTGESYEQYF.

With respect to this clonotype: This beta chain is a stray read from a library made for alpha chains; its abundance is not meaningful. This chain uses TRBV3-1 with TRBJ2-3, with 9 bases lining up with TRBD2. V was pared by 0 bases and J by 4 bases, with 11 bases of the junction left unmatched. Germline V gene lookup returns CDR1 LGHDT and CDR2 YNNKEL (reference sequence). The CDR3 contains 18 residues. CDR3 sequence (DNA): TGTGCCAGCAGCCAAGATGGATCAGCGGGAGGAGGAGCAGATACGCAGTATTTT. It encodes CASSQDGSAGGGADTQYF.

Concerning this clonotype: The size of this beta chain means little, since it is a stray read in a library made for alpha chains. This chain uses TRBV5-4 with TRBJ2-5; a possible D gene is TRBD2 (5 bases). CDR3 length: 15 amino acids. Germline loops: CDR1 SGHNT, CDR2 YYREEE (reference sequence). V dropped 4 bases and J dropped 2 bases, with 15 bases sitting between them. CDR3 bases: TGTGCCAGCAGCCCTGGCCCCGGGAAACAAGAGACCCAGTACTTC. This gives the protein CASSPGPGKQETQYF.

Concerning this clonotype itself: For a library built for alpha chains, this beta chain is a stray read; little rests on its size. The chain joins TRBV27 to TRBJ1-5; TRBD1 aligns across 8 bases. The CDR3 is 13 amino acids. Looked up from germline, CDR1 is MNHEY and CDR2 is SMNVEV (reference sequence). The V and J ends lost 7 bases and 6 bases, in that order; junction bases with no gene match: 5. Here the CDR3 DNA reads TGTGCCAGCACCTTCGGACAGGGTCAGCCCCAGCATTTT. Protein product: CASTFGQGQPQHF.

Worth noting for this clonotype: The size of this beta chain means little, since it is a stray read in a library made for alpha chains. The chain combines TRBV12-3 or TRBV12-4 with TRBJ2-1; 13 positions agree with TRBD2. V shed 6 bases and J 2 bases; nucleotides not matched to a gene: 1. This CDR3 has 15 amino acids. DNA for the CDR3: TGTGCCAGCAGGGGGACTAGCGGGGCCTACAATGAGCAGTTCTTC. Its translation: CASRGTSGAYNEQFF.

This clonotype was seen only a few times. Within a library made for alpha chains, this beta chain is off target, and its count is uninformative. The gene calls are TRBV24-1 and TRBJ1-2; D remains unclear. V shed 2 bases and J shed 4 bases, with 4 bases lying between them. CDR1 and CDR2 (germline): KGHDR, SFDVKD. The CDR3 sequence is 12 residues long. The CDR3 region is CATSDSVYGYTF. The CDR3 nucleotides read TGTGCCACCAGTGATTCCGTCTATGGCTACACCTTC.

As concerns this clonotype: This beta chain is a stray sequence in a library constructed for alpha chains; its clone size is not meaningful. The chain recombines TRBV19 with TRBJ2-3, with D hard to call. The CDR3 length is 13 residues. Germline values: CDR1 LNHDA, CDR2 SQIVND (reference sequence). Trimming removed 7 bases at V and 2 bases at J, with 10 bases between. Written as DNA, the CDR3 is TGTGCCAGTAAGTTGGGTTCCACAGATACGCAGTATTTT. It yields the protein CASKLGSTDTQYF.

Remarks on this clonotype: This beta chain was picked up by a library intended for alpha chains and is off target, so its count carries little meaning. This sequence joins TRBV4-3 and TRBJ1-6; tentative D call: TRBD1 (6 bases). Germline CDR1 and CDR2: LGHNA and YSLEER. This CDR3 has 13 amino acids. V gave up 0 bases and J gave up 12 bases, with 9 bases separating them. Here the CDR3 reads CASSQDGGRPLHF. CDR3 DNA sequence: TGCGCCAGCAGCCAAGATGGGGGGCGACCCCTCCACTTT.

As for this clonotype: This beta chain appears as a stray read in a library generated for alpha chains; its size is not informative. The chain links TRBV30 to TRBJ1-3, with D unclear. Between the trimmed V and J ends, which lost 0 bases and 4 bases, there was a span of 7 bases. This CDR3 spans 13 amino acids. The V gene's germline CDR1 is GTSNPN and CDR2 SVGIG (reference sequence). The CDR3 is CAWSVVGGNTIYF. CDR3 DNA sequence: TGTGCCTGGAGTGTTGTAGGGGGAAACACCATATATTTT.

A word on this clonotype: With the library built for alpha chains, this beta chain is off target and its frequency is not meaningful. The chain is built from TRBV6-2 or TRBV6-3 and TRBJ1-1; 7 bases align to TRBD1. The CDR3 totals 16 residues. V lost 2 bases and J lost 6; bases outside the gene matches: 12. The germline CDR1 and CDR2 sequences are MNHEY and SVGEGT. CDR3: CASSYRPTGFKAEAFF. The CDR3 DNA is TGTGCCAGCAGTTACCGTCCGACAGGGTTTAAGGCTGAAGCTTTCTTT.

To note about this clonotype: For a library built for alpha chains, this beta chain is a stray read; little rests on its size. The chain recombines TRBV20-1 with TRBJ2-5; 7 bases match TRBD2. CDR1 is DFQATT, CDR2 SNEGSKA, per germline (reference sequence). There are 14 residues in the CDR3. V was pared by 6 bases and J by 2 bases, with 9 bases of the junction left unmatched. CDR3 in DNA: TGCAGTGCCCCCCCGGGGGGATCGCAAGAGACCCAGTACTTC. Translation gives CSAPPGGSQETQYF.

This clonotype was found once. This beta chain is a stray sequence in a library constructed for alpha chains; its clone size is not meaningful. The CDR3 region is CASSQDGTGGGVVDTQYF. CDR3 nucleotide sequence: TGCGCCAGCAGCCAAGATGGAACCGGCGGGGGGGTTGTAGATACGCAGTATTTT. The chain has TRBV4-3 and TRBJ2-3, with 9 nucleotides matching TRBD2. The CDR3 loop spans 18 amino acids. CDR1 and CDR2 (germline): LGHNA, YSLEER. Trimming cost V 0 bases and J 5 bases; bases outside gene matches: 12.